This T cell receptor beta chain was profiled in a study of molecular identifiers for immune sequencing clone quantification. As for the study in general: RNA from 20,000 or 100,000 naive CD8 cells was split five ways in replicates, with four sequenced. Study-wide results and limits: More than 97% of effector molecules, versus under 1% of naive-cell molecules, belonged to clones above 20 RNA copies. Identical barcode-sharing TCR molecules could lead to underestimated sizes for highly expanded clones.

TCRdb redid the calling of the PCR reads with MiXCR, one entry per CDR3 protein. This sample has some 650,000 distinct CDR3 sequences, with 15% to 20% found just once. Libraries used about 19,000 to 1,100,000 sorted naive CD8 T cells and 10%, 30% or 50% RNA input. V lost 6 bases, J lost 10 bases, and 8 bases stayed unmatched. This CDR3 is 14 amino acids long. In germline, CDR1 is SNHLY, CDR2 FYNNEI. With regard to this clonotype: Antigen unknown. A much bigger clone sits one base away, suggesting this may be a read error.

Sequencing used naive CD8+ T cells from blood, with Jurkat cell RNA spiked in. Subset given: FACS-sorted CD8+CD4-CCR7+CD45RA+ naive T cells. The receptor comes from a human donor in good health. Some libraries in this study had Jurkat cell RNA spiked in. V usage is TRBV2 and J usage is TRBJ1-6; 8 bases match TRBD1. CDR3 region: CASRGDRGWSPLHF. Here the CDR3 DNA reads TGTGCCAGCAGAGGCGACAGGGGATGGTCACCCCTCCACTTT.